Below are 13 T cell receptor beta chains sequenced from a single sample in a study of control samples from healthy donors and cancer patients. Method: immunoSEQ multiplex PCR; TCRdb's copy keeps in-frame clones and lacks some. The table lists fewer than 250,000 clones, roughly nine tenths of them singletons. Input material: blood. The receptors originated from a man aged 25 to 45 in good health.

The gene calls are TRBV30 and TRBJ1-4, with no clear D. Trimming took off 2 bases at V and 6 bases at J, with 10 bases between the two ends. CDR3 length equals 13 residues. Germline V gives CDR1 GTSNPN, CDR2 SVGIG (reference sequence). The CDR3 sequence: CAWSKQLYEKLFF. Written as DNA, the CDR3 is TGTGCCTGGAGTAAACAGCTATATGAAAAACTGTTTTTT.

This clone was counted once. The rearrangement links TRBV9 to TRBJ2-3, with 10 bases that match TRBD2. This CDR3 comprises 14 residues. V gave up 2 bases and J gave up 5 bases; unmatched junction bases: 2. CDR1 SGDLS and CDR2 YYNGEE come from the germline V gene. As DNA, the CDR3 is TGTGCCAGCAGCGTTAGCGGGGGGCAAGATACGCAGTATTTT. It translates to CASSVSGGQDTQYF.

This chain joins TRBV11-2 and TRBJ2-1; 10 positions match TRBD1. With V trimmed by 5 bases and J by 4 bases, 2 bases remained unmatched. Germline V gene sequence: CDR1 SGHAT, CDR2 FQNNGV. The CDR3 totals 14 residues. For the CDR3, the DNA is TGTGCCAGCAGCCTGGGACAGGGGTACAATGAGCAGTTCTTC. Its protein is CASSLGQGYNEQFF.

CDR3 region: CASTGGENYGYTF. The CDR3, as DNA: TGTGCCAGCACCGGGGGGGAAAACTATGGCTACACCTTC. The chain links TRBV9 to TRBJ1-2; possible D gene TRBD1, 5 bases. The CDR3 consists of 13 residues. Trimming pared 6 bases from V and 2 bases from J, leaving 11 bases between. Germline values: CDR1 SGDLS, CDR2 YYNGEE.

This chain uses TRBV27 with TRBJ1-2; TRBD1 matches 8 bases. CDR3 length equals 14 residues. The germline CDR1 and CDR2 sequences are MNHEY and SMNVEV (reference sequence). V trimming: 6 bases; J trimming: 5 bases; junction bases outside the gene matches: 8. DNA of the CDR3: TGTGCCAGCAGCCCTTTGGACAGGGTGTATGGCTACACCTTC. It encodes CASSPLDRVYGYTF.

The chain joins TRBV24-1 to TRBJ1-5; the D is unclear. The germline gives CDR1 KGHDR, CDR2 SFDVKD. Trimming cost V 8 bases and J 12 bases, with 10 bases left between them. The CDR3 loop spans 10 amino acids. CDR3 in DNA: TGTGCCACCATGAGGGATAACCAGCATTTT. Translating it yields CATMRDNQHF.

CDR3 sequence (DNA): TGTGCCAGCAGCGCTTCGACTAGCGGGGGGCTCTACGAGCAGTACTTC. Amino acid sequence: CASSASTSGGLYEQYF. This chain uses TRBV11-2 with TRBJ2-7; 13 bases are a match to TRBD2. V was pared by 5 bases and J by 3 bases, with 7 bases of the junction left unmatched. Germline CDR1 SGHAT, CDR2 FQNNGV. The CDR3 sequence is 16 residues long.

This clone was found once. Other DNA sequences in the same sample also yield this CDR3. The chain is built from TRBV2 and TRBJ1-2; a possible D gene is TRBD1 (5 bases). This CDR3 comprises 13 residues. Between the trimmed V and J ends, which lost 2 bases and 1 base, there was a span of 5 bases. Germline assignment: CDR1 SNHLY and CDR2 FYNNEI. The CDR3 reads CASSEQGNYGYTF. The CDR3, as DNA: TGTGCCAGCAGTGAACAGGGTAACTATGGCTACACCTTC.

V and J are TRBV5-6 and TRBJ1-2; D not certain. The germline V and J ends were trimmed by 2 bases and 3 bases, with 11 bases remaining between them. CDR1 and CDR2 from the germline V gene are SGHDT and YYEEEE. The CDR3 has 14 amino acids. In nucleotides, the CDR3 is TGTGCCAGCAGCTTCGCGGTACCGCACTATGGCTACACCTTC. Amino acid sequence: CASSFAVPHYGYTF.

V and J are TRBV7-2 and TRBJ2-2; no firm D call. Germline assignment: CDR1 SGHTA and CDR2 FQGNSA. The CDR3 contains 10 residues. CDR3 region: CASGTGELFF. In DNA, the CDR3 is TGTGCGTCGGGTACCGGGGAGCTGTTTTTT.

The chain uses TRBV30 and TRBJ2-2; 9 positions match TRBD1. The CDR3 extends over 15 amino acids. Germline V gives CDR1 GTSNPN, CDR2 SVGIG (reference sequence). V lost 3 bases, J lost 5 bases, and 7 bases stayed unmatched. CDR3 loop: CAWSQAGTGTGELFF. The CDR3, as DNA: TGTGCCTGGAGCCAAGCCGGGACAGGGACCGGGGAGCTGTTTTTT.

V and J are TRBV7-9 and TRBJ1-1; D not resolved. Trimming pared 5 bases from V and 7 bases from J, leaving 11 bases between. The CDR3 extends over 12 amino acids. Germline V gene lookup returns CDR1 SEHNR and CDR2 FQNEAQ (reference sequence). The CDR3 DNA is TGTGCCAGCAGCAAGTCGCAAGATGAAGCTTTCTTT. It encodes CASSKSQDEAFF.

The V gene is TRBV2, the J gene TRBJ2-7; D unclear. V lost 6 bases and J 2 bases, leaving 14 bases between the germline ends. The CDR3 extends over 14 amino acids. Germline V gene data show CDR1 as SNHLY and CDR2 as FYNNEI. CDR3 loop: CASSATRAAYEQYF. CDR3 nucleotides: TGTGCCAGCAGCGCGACAAGGGCAGCCTACGAGCAGTACTTC.